This TCR beta chain was observed in a study of OX40 agonist ivuxolimab in advanced cancers. Study-wide background: Patient treatment consisted of intravenous ivuxolimab administration every 2 weeks at 0.01 to 10 mg/kg.

Patients were excluded for autoimmune disease history or systemic immunosuppression. Germline trimming cut 3 bases from V and 5 bases from J; bases unmatched to any gene: 6. Germline V gene data show CDR1 as MNHEY and CDR2 as SMNVEV (reference sequence). The CDR3 totals 15 residues. Assay used: immunoSEQ multiplex PCR; TCRdb lists only in-frame clones, some missing. The sample includes roughly 80,000 clones, around nine tenths of them seen just once. Overall study findings and caveats: In the 0.1 to 3.0 mg/kg range, CD4+ and CD8+ blood T cells had expanded clonally by week 6.

This clone was seen more than once but under ten times. As yet, its antigen is unknown. This chain links TRBV27 with TRBJ2-7; 11 nucleotides agree with TRBD1. This clonotype originated in an adult with an advanced solid tumor such as melanoma, head and neck, liver or kidney cancer. The sample was CD4+ or CD8+ T cells sorted from blood, taken in a trial of the OX40 agonist ivuxolimab. The CDR3 nucleotides are TGTGCCAGCAGTTTTGAAGGACAGGGGGCCCACGAGCAGTACTTC. Protein: CASSFEGQGAHEQYF.